This TCR beta chain was observed in a study of CD8 T cells in ankylosing spondylitis. Regarding the study as a whole: Seemingly distinctive of ankylosing spondylitis blood was a TCR beta motif formed by eight highly homologous variants.

This clonotype was observed many times. Its matching antigen is unknown. Via MiXCR, TCRdb re-called the 5' RACE reads, giving one row per CDR3 protein. The sample has about 840,000 distinct CDR3 sequences; roughly 10% are singletons. The CDR3 is made up of 13 amino acids. Trimming removed 6 bases from V and 5 bases from J, with 14 bases in between. Germline CDR1 reads DFQATT; CDR2 reads SNEGSKA (reference sequence). This receptor was identified in a male donor with ankylosing spondylitis. Sequencing was done on a sample of blood, either unsorted or a sorted T cell fraction (not recorded which). The V gene is TRBV20-1, the J gene TRBJ1-5, with D possibly matching TRBD1 (5 bases). This CDR3 reads CSARRGGDQPQHF. The CDR3 region has the DNA TGCAGTGCAAGACGCGGGGGGGATCAGCCCCAGCATTTT.